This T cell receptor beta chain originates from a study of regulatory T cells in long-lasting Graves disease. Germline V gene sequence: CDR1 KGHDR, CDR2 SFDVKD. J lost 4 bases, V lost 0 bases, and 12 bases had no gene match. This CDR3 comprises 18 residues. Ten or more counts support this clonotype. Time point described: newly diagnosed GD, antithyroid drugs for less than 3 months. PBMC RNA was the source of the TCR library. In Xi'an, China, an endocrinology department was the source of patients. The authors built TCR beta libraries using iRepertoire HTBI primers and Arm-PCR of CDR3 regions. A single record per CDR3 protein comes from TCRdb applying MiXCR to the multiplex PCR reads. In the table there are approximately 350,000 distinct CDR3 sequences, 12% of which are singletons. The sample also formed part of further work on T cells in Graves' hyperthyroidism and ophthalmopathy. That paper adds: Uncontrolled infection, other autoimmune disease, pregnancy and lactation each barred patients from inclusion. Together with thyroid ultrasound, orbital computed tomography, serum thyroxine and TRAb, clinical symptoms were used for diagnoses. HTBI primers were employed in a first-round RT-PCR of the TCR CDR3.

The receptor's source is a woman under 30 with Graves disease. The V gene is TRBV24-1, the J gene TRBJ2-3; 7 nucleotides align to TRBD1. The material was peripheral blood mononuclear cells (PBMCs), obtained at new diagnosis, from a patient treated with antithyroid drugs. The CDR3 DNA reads TGTGCCACCAGTGATTTGCGTGGACAGGCCGGTAATCCAGATACGCAGTATTTT. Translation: CATSDLRGQAGNPDTQYF.